Sequencing of this TCR beta chain was carried out in a study of blood T cell repertoires in COVID-19. Measured with immunoSEQ multiplex PCR; TCRdb has only the in-frame clones, and not every one. The sample has some 360,000 clones; approximately 89% are singletons. The V end was cut by 3 bases, the J end by 2 bases, with 18 bases between. Germline CDR1 is SGHRS and CDR2 is YFSETQ. The CDR3 has 16 amino acids. The chain has TRBV5-1 and TRBJ2-7, with D possibly matching TRBD1 (6 bases). Sequencing was carried out using peripheral blood. This receptor was obtained from a woman aged 55-69 years with COVID-19, enrolled during active disease. This CDR3 reads CASSSAWDIGAYEQYF. In nucleotides, the CDR3 is TGCGCCAGCAGCTCCGCGTGGGACATCGGCGCCTACGAGCAGTACTTC.